This is a list of T cell receptor beta chains from one sample in a study of T-cell reconstitution after alpha-beta-depleted transplantation in children. TCRdb independently ran MiXCR on the PCR reads; one entry per CDR3 protein. The sample yields about a million distinct CDR3 sequences, about 26% seen once. This specimen consisted of PBMCs, mostly from graft donor cells, obtained 360 days after TCRalphabeta/CD19-depleted stem cell transplant. The receptors stem from a boy under two years old who had a stem cell transplant for SCID, so the T cells may come from the graft donor. Each CDR3 is given with its conserved first and last residue. D genes are given only for firm matches. Expanded clones get a size class; other rows say once, few or many, or leave the size out.

j_call	d_call	clone_size	v_call	cdr3_aa	cdr3_nt
TRBJ2-1	TRBD1	NA	TRBV7-8	CASIKYGDSSYNEQFF	TGTGCCAGCATCAAATACGGGGACAGCTCCTACAATGAGCAGTTCTTC
TRBJ2-6	NA	few	TRBV6-5	CASSYGISGANVLTF	TGTGCCAGCAGTTACGGAATCTCTGGGGCCAACGTCCTGACTTTC
TRBJ2-7	NA	NA	TRBV28	CASRRTGITYEQYF	TGTGCCAGCAGGAGAACCGGGATAACCTACGAGCAGTACTTC
TRBJ2-3	NA	NA	TRBV4-2	CASSLQRIGRGRYGDTQYF	TGTGCCAGCAGCCTTCAACGGATCGGACGGGGGCGATATGGAGATACGCAGTATTTT
TRBJ2-2	NA	NA	TRBV7-9	CASSFPGSGTGELFF	TGTGCCAGCAGCTTCCCAGGGTCGGGGACCGGGGAGCTGTTTTTT
TRBJ2-3	TRBD2	NA	TRBV5-1	CATSALQAGGPNTQYF	TGCGCCACCTCGGCGCTTCAGGCGGGGGGCCCGAATACGCAGTATTTT
TRBJ2-7	TRBD1	few	TRBV4-1	CASSQDQTGFSRIYEQYF	TGCGCCAGCAGCCAAGACCAGACAGGGTTCTCGCGAATCTACGAGCAGTACTTC
TRBJ2-7	TRBD1	few	TRBV5-1	CASSYRTGKTYEQYF	TGCGCCAGCAGCTACCGGACAGGGAAAACCTACGAGCAGTACTTC
TRBJ2-7	TRBD2	NA	TRBV3-1	CASSQGPLAGGKYEQYF	TGTGCCAGCAGCCAAGGTCCCCTAGCGGGGGGGAAGTACGAGCAGTACTTC
TRBJ2-5	TRBD2	NA	TRBV29-1	CSVGVGTSRETQYF	TGCAGCGTTGGAGTGGGGACTAGTCGAGAGACCCAGTACTTC
TRBJ2-1	TRBD1	few	TRBV20-1	CSARTGQGGDEQFF	TGCAGTGCGAGAACGGGACAGGGAGGCGATGAGCAGTTCTTC
TRBJ2-5	NA	few	TRBV20-1	CSASGVGETQYF	TGCAGTGCTAGTGGCGTGGGAGAGACCCAGTACTTC
TRBJ2-2	TRBD1	few	TRBV7-2	CASSLRTTGVTTGELFF	TGTGCCAGCAGCTTGAGAACGACAGGGGTGACCACCGGGGAGCTGTTTTTT
TRBJ1-1	NA	NA	TRBV3-1	CASSPQGHTEAFF	TGTGCCAGCAGCCCTCAGGGGCACACTGAAGCTTTCTTT